These 5 T cell receptor beta chains came from one sample sequenced in a study of cytomegalovirus exposure and HLA in healthy donors. The PCR used 60 Vbeta and 13 Jbeta primers. Clones were read by immunoSEQ multiplex PCR, and TCRdb kept only the in-frame ones, dropping some. The profile shows approximately 170,000 clones, less than 85% of them singletons. Sequenced input: PBMCs. All receptors come from a boy aged 2 to 10 in good health and CMV-seronegative.

The V and J genes are TRBV10-2 and TRBJ1-6; maybe TRBD1 (5 bases). V was pared by 3 bases and J by 6 bases, with 15 bases between. The CDR3 extends over 16 amino acids. CDR1 and CDR2 (germline): WSHSY, SAAADI. The CDR3 reads CASSDRGSTTNSPLHF. Written as DNA, the CDR3 is TGCGCCAGCAGTGATAGGGGAAGTACAACTAATTCACCCCTCCACTTT.

V gene TRBV5-1 combines with J gene TRBJ1-1; 8 positions agree with TRBD1. V lost 0 bases to trimming and J lost 4 bases; unmatched junction nucleotides: 5. The CDR3 runs 15 residues. Germline V gene data show CDR1 as SGHRS and CDR2 as YFSETQ. The chain's CDR3 is CASSLETGEFTEAFF. CDR3 DNA sequence: TGCGCCAGCAGCTTGGAGACAGGGGAATTCACTGAAGCTTTCTTT.

The V and J genes are TRBV9 and TRBJ2-5, with 7 bases fitting TRBD2. This CDR3 spans 16 amino acids. The germline V gene encodes CDR1 SGDLS and CDR2 YYNGEE. V shed 3 bases and J 1 base; nucleotides not matched to a gene: 9. CDR3 DNA: TGTGCCAGCAGCGCAGAAGCGGGAACCCTCCAAGAGACCCAGTACTTC. This translates into CASSAEAGTLQETQYF.

This rearrangement joins TRBV5-1 to TRBJ2-2; D unresolved. The V gene's germline CDR1 is SGHRS and CDR2 YFSETQ. V dropped 0 bases and J dropped 5 bases, with 8 bases sitting between them. CDR3 length: 14 amino acids. CDR3 nucleotide sequence: TGCGCCAGCAGCTTGGATGTGGAGACCGGGGAGCTGTTTTTT. This translates into CASSLDVETGELFF. Together with reference TRBV5-1 and TRBJ2-2, the CDR3 gives the full variable domain: KAGVTQTPRYLIKTRGQQVTLSCSPISGHRSVSWYQQTPGQGLQFLFEYFSETQRNKGNFPGRFSGRQFSNSRSEMNVSTLELGDSALYLCASSLDVETGELFFGEGSRLTVL.

The rearrangement joins TRBV10-2 to TRBJ1-2; 7 positions agree with TRBD1. Per germline, CDR1 WSHSY and CDR2 SAAADI. The CDR3 extends over 15 amino acids. V lost 6 bases and J lost 4; bases outside the gene matches: 11. This CDR3 is CASSARQGTRYGYTF. The CDR3 DNA follows: TGCGCCAGCAGCGCACGACAGGGCACCCGCTATGGCTACACCTTC.